This T cell receptor beta chain was captured by sequencing in a study of OX40 agonist ivuxolimab in advanced cancers. Study-wide context: The costimulatory receptor OX40 (CD134) was targeted by ivuxolimab, a fully human IgG2 agonistic monoclonal antibody. Intravenous ivuxolimab was administered to patients every 2 weeks at six dose levels: 0.01, 0.1, 0.3, 1.5, 3 and 10 mg/kg. Among the roughly 54 dose-escalation patients, roughly 20 had hepatocellular carcinoma, about 15 melanoma, 9 renal cell carcinoma and 9 head and neck cancer. In the dose-escalation cohort, around four fifths of patients were male, and the mean age was roughly 60 years with a range of roughly 20 to 79. Prior anti-PD-1, anti-PD-L1 or anti-CTLA-4 therapy was permitted, and about two fifths of dose-escalation patients had received checkpoint inhibitors. Partial responses occurred in three dose-escalation patients: two with cutaneous melanoma and one with hepatocellular carcinoma. The point of sequencing TCRbeta in the periphery was to test whether ivuxolimab changed TCR sequence diversity and drove clonal T-cell expansion. The monotherapy dose-escalation portion (N of about 50 patients) of the phase I ivuxolimab trial is reported in the paper. Study-wide findings and limitations: At doses of 0.1 to 3.0 mg/kg, clonal expansion of both CD4+ and CD8+ blood T cells was observed from baseline to week 6. Which antigens the clonally expanded peripheral T cells were specific for was not determined. On average, CD8+ T cells showed more expanded clones than CD4+ T cells after ivuxolimab. In the 0.1-3.0 mg/kg groups, partial responders had among the lowest normalized peripheral clonal expansion, particularly in CD8+ T cells. Low levels of normalized T-cell clonal expansion were also seen in some patients who did not respond.

In regard to this clone: Its target antigen remains unknown. No qualities accompany the bases; no much larger clone lies one base away.

Trimming removed 7 bases from V and 7 bases from J; the gene matches leave 12 bases unexplained. CDR1 and CDR2, per the germline V gene, are MDHEN and SYDVKM. There are 15 amino acids in the CDR3, from cysteine to phenylalanine inclusive. The only DNA kept is the CDR3, 45 bases in frame from the first base. Patients with autoimmune disease history or receiving systemic immunosuppression were excluded from the trial. Peripheral blood for TCR sequencing was collected from all dose cohorts at baseline, on cycle 4 day 1, and on cycle 7 day 1. Samples came from an open-label, multicenter, first-in-human phase I dose-escalation trial of ivuxolimab. Adults with locally advanced or metastatic head and neck squamous cell, hepatocellular, melanoma or renal cell carcinoma were enrolled in the trial. Before TCR sequencing, CD4+ T cells and CD8+ T cells were sorted from peripheral blood as separate populations.

Genomic DNA was extracted from sorted cells for sequencing of the TCRbeta CDR3 region. The immunoSEQ Assay was used for sequencing of TCRbeta CDR3 regions. TCRdb took this table from immuneACCESS and kept in-frame rearrangements with V and J called. Such tables lack part of the clones; where checked against another copy, unresolved V genes explain under half of the gap, and the rest is unexplained. The sample contains about 72,000 clones, approximately 90% of them found a single time. The ten largest clonotypes hold under 1.1% of the sample. Sequencing used CD4+ or CD8+ T cells sorted from blood, obtained in a trial of the OX40 agonist ivuxolimab. This TCR was sampled from an adult with an advanced solid tumor such as melanoma, head and neck, liver or kidney cancer. The chain uses TRBV28 and TRBJ2-1; 8 central bases correspond to TRBD2. This receptor has the CDR3 CASTPGGSGRNEQFF. The sequenced DNA: TGTGCCAGCACCCCCGGCGGGAGCGGGAGAAATGAGCAGTTCTTC.